This T cell receptor beta chain emerged from a study of cytomegalovirus exposure and HLA in healthy donors. Both 60 Vbeta primers and 13 Jbeta primers went into the PCR. The table came from immunoSEQ multiplex PCR; TCRdb's copy has only in-frame clones and leaves some out. The sample carries 150,000 or so clones, around 83% recorded once. This TCR derives from a man in his fifties or sixties in good health and CMV-seropositive. Material: PBMCs.

This CDR3 reads CASSPGGFYYGYTF. The CDR3 region has the DNA TGTGCCAGCTCACCTGGGGGGTTCTACTATGGCTACACCTTC. The chain couples TRBV18 to TRBJ1-2; possible D gene TRBD1, 5 bases. V lost 3 bases and J lost 3, with 11 bases in between. Per germline, CDR1 KGHSH and CDR2 LQKENI. This CDR3 region has 14 residues.